A selection of T cell receptor beta chains follows, all from one sample in a study of blood T cell repertoires in COVID-19. TCRdb keeps only in-frame clones here, not all; method: immunoSEQ multiplex PCR. The profile shows nearly 350,000 clones, about 90% of them singletons. Sequencing was carried out using PBMCs or T cells enriched from blood (not recorded which). The source of these receptors is a young woman who had recovered from COVID-19. Each CDR3 is given with its conserved first and last residue. Fields, in order: V gene, J gene, D gene, clone size, CDR3 DNA, CDR3 protein. D genes are given only for firm matches. Where a row states a size, it is once, few, many or the class of an expanded clone; other rows omit it.

TRBV2,TRBJ1-6,TRBD1,NA,TGTGCCAGCAGTGGACAGGGGGTCGGGTATAATTCACCCCTCCACTTT,CASSGQGVGYNSPLHF
TRBV5-4,TRBJ2-1,TRBD2,NA,TGTGCCAGCAGCTTGGCCGGGGGGTATGAGCAGTTCTTC,CASSLAGGYEQFF
TRBV4-3,TRBJ2-5,NA,NA,TGCGCCAGCAGCCAAGAACGTGGTAGCCGAGAGACCCAGTACTTC,CASSQERGSRETQYF
TRBV9,TRBJ2-3,TRBD2,NA,TGTGCCAGCAGCCTAAGCCTAGCGGGGTACACAGATACGCAGTATTTT,CASSLSLAGYTDTQYF
TRBV5-8,TRBJ2-5,NA,NA,TGTGCCAGCAGCTTGGGTAGGCGGGCTTACCAAGAGACCCAGTACTTC,CASSLGRRAYQETQYF
TRBV4-2,TRBJ2-7,TRBD2,NA,TGTGCCAGCAGCCAAGATTCTGCGGGGGACTACGAGCAGTACTTC,CASSQDSAGDYEQYF
TRBV10-3,TRBJ1-5,NA,NA,TGTGCCATCAGGGACGGGAGCCAAGGGGGCAATCAGCCCCAGCATTTT,CAIRDGSQGGNQPQHF
TRBV12-3/TRBV12-4,TRBJ1-4,NA,NA,TGTGCCAGCAGTTTTTCAGGTGAAAAACTGTTTTTT,CASSFSGEKLFF
TRBV2,TRBJ1-3,NA,NA,TGTGCCAGCAGTGCGGAGGGAAACACCATATATTTT,CASSAEGNTIYF
TRBV28,TRBJ2-1,TRBD2,many,TGTGCCATTCCACTAGCGGGGGCCGACAATGAGCAGTTCTTC,CAIPLAGADNEQFF
TRBV7-6,TRBJ2-5,NA,NA,TGTGCCAGCAGCCCGTTCAGGGGGGAGACCCAAGAGACCCAGTACTTC,CASSPFRGETQETQYF
TRBV19,TRBJ1-4,TRBD1,NA,TGTGCCAGTAGTGGGGGACAGGGGCTCGCTAATGAAAAACTGTTTTTT,CASSGGQGLANEKLFF
TRBV5-6,TRBJ2-3,NA,NA,TGTGCCAGCAGCTTTCGACTGCTACGAAGCACAGATACGCAGTATTTT,CASSFRLLRSTDTQYF
TRBV7-9,TRBJ2-2,NA,NA,TGTGCCAGCAGCTACGCAGGGTCCGGGGAGCTGTTTTTT,CASSYAGSGELFF
TRBV27,TRBJ2-7,NA,once,TGTGCCAGCAATCCTCAGGGTTGGGGCGAGCAGTACTTC,CASNPQGWGEQYF
TRBV10-2,TRBJ1-1,NA,NA,TGCGCCAGCAGGCGCACGGAGGGAGGCACTGAAGCTTTCTTT,CASRRTEGGTEAFF
TRBV5-8,TRBJ1-1,TRBD1,NA,TGTGCCAGCAGCTTGAACAGGGGGCAGAGGAACACTGAAGCTTTCTTT,CASSLNRGQRNTEAFF
TRBV10-2,TRBJ1-1,NA,few,TGCGCCAGCAGTGAGACGGGCGGGAGGACTGAAGCTTTCTTT,CASSETGGRTEAFF
TRBV18,TRBJ1-5,TRBD1,once,TGTGCCAGCTCACCCCCCCGGACAGGGGGCGGCGGCAATCAGCCCCAGCATTTT,CASSPPRTGGGGNQPQHF
TRBV10-3,TRBJ2-1,NA,NA,TGTGCCATCAACCCGAGTTTGAACTACAATGAGCAGTTCTTC,CAINPSLNYNEQFF
TRBV4-3,TRBJ1-3,NA,NA,TGCGCCAGCAGCCAAGTTGCGCGGGGACCGACTGGAAACACCATATATTTT,CASSQVARGPTGNTIYF
TRBV6-5,TRBJ1-5,NA,NA,TGTGCCAGCCATCTAACAGGGACCAATCAGCCCCAGCATTTT,CASHLTGTNQPQHF
TRBV6-1,TRBJ1-2,TRBD1,NA,TGTGCCAGCAGTGATACAGGGGACTATGGCTACACCTTC,CASSDTGDYGYTF
TRBV27,TRBJ2-3,TRBD1,once,TGTGCCAGCAGTATCGGGACAGTTCCAGATACGCAGTATTTT,CASSIGTVPDTQYF
TRBV6-5,TRBJ2-7,TRBD2,NA,TGTGCCAGCAGTATAGCGGGGGCTACCTACGAGCAGTACTTC,CASSIAGATYEQYF
TRBV7-9,TRBJ1-2,NA,NA,TGTGCCAGCAGCCGTACCAAGGAGGATAACTATGGCTACACCTTC,CASSRTKEDNYGYTF
TRBV6-5,TRBJ1-5,TRBD1,NA,TGTGCCACCGCGGACAGGGAAAATCAGCCCCAGCATTTT,CATADRENQPQHF
TRBV10-3,TRBJ2-5,NA,NA,TGTGCCATCAGTGGGGGGGGGACACCCGAAGAGACCCAGTACTTC,CAISGGGTPEETQYF
TRBV5-6,TRBJ1-1,TRBD1,few,TGTGCCAGCAGCGTTCCGGGACAGGGTAAGAACACTGAAGCTTTCTTT,CASSVPGQGKNTEAFF
TRBV18,TRBJ1-1,NA,few,TGTGCCAGCTCACCATCCTGGACAAGGAACACTGAAGCTTTCTTT,CASSPSWTRNTEAFF
TRBV29-1,TRBJ2-5,TRBD1,NA,TGCAGCGTCGGACAGGTAGAGACCCAGTACTTC,CSVGQVETQYF
TRBV28,TRBJ1-1,NA,once,TGTGCCAGCAGTTCCGTGAACACTGAAGCTTTCTTT,CASSSVNTEAFF
TRBV7-2,TRBJ1-6,NA,NA,TGTGCCAGCAGCTTAGAGGGGCAGGGGAATTCACCCCTCCACTTT,CASSLEGQGNSPLHF
TRBV19,TRBJ2-7,TRBD1,NA,TGTGCCAGCAGCGTACGTGGGACAGGGGTAACAAGGGAGCAGTACTTC,CASSVRGTGVTREQYF
TRBV4-1,TRBJ1-2,TRBD1,NA,TGCGCCAGCAGCCAAGATACCGGGACAGATGGCTACACCTTC,CASSQDTGTDGYTF
TRBV29-1,TRBJ2-1,TRBD2,NA,TGCAGCGTTGAAGGGAGCGGGGGATACAATGAGCAGTTCTTC,CSVEGSGGYNEQFF
TRBV27,TRBJ1-5,NA,NA,TGTGCCAGCAGGGGCACCAATCAGCCCCAGCATTTT,CASRGTNQPQHF
TRBV3-1/TRBV3-2,TRBJ2-1,TRBD2,once,TGTGCCAGCAGCCTTAGCGGGGGGGCCAATTACAATGAGCAGTTCTTC,CASSLSGGANYNEQFF
TRBV2,TRBJ2-7,TRBD1,few,TGTGCCAGCCACGACCCGGGACAGGGGGTGGGAACCTACGAGCAGTACTTC,CASHDPGQGVGTYEQYF
TRBV5-1,TRBJ2-7,TRBD2,NA,TGCGCCAGCAGCCCTGGGGACTACTCCTACGAGCAGTACTTC,CASSPGDYSYEQYF
TRBV2,TRBJ1-5,TRBD1,NA,TGTGCCAGCAGTGAGGTCAGGGGGTTGGGTCAGCCCCAGCATTTT,CASSEVRGLGQPQHF
TRBV27,TRBJ2-7,NA,NA,TGTGCCAGCAGTTTAGTCGGGACTGGACCATACGAGCAGTACTTC,CASSLVGTGPYEQYF
TRBV13,TRBJ1-4,NA,NA,TGTGCCAGCAGCTTAGCGTTATCCAGCGAACTGTTTTTT,CASSLALSSELFF
TRBV5-1,TRBJ1-2,TRBD1,NA,TGCGCCAGCAGCTTGGCGAACTACAACAGGGGGAATGGCTACACCTTC,CASSLANYNRGNGYTF
TRBV7-2,TRBJ1-2,TRBD1,NA,TGTGCCAGCAGCCTCGACGACAGGGGTGGCTACACCTTC,CASSLDDRGGYTF
TRBV4-3,TRBJ2-3,NA,NA,TGCGCCAGCAGCCAGGCAGGGATTATCACAGATACGCAGTATTTT,CASSQAGIITDTQYF
TRBV10-3,TRBJ1-4,TRBD1,NA,TGTGCCACCGGACAGGGGGCGCAACCCATAATACTGTTTTTT,CATGQGAQPIILFF
TRBV27,TRBJ2-2,NA,NA,TGTGCCAGCAGTTGGAGCTCGAACACCGGGGAGCTGTTTTTT,CASSWSSNTGELFF
TRBV29-1,TRBJ2-6,NA,NA,TGCAGCGTCGATACAGGGACTGGGGCCAACGTCCTGACTTTC,CSVDTGTGANVLTF
TRBV19,TRBJ1-1,NA,NA,TGTGCCAGTAGTTTGCTCCCGGGGGGCTGGGGCACTGAAGCTTTCTTT,CASSLLPGGWGTEAFF